This TCR beta chain was identified during a study of response to subunit inactivated influenza vaccine. TCRdb re-derived calls from the RT-PCR reads in MiXCR, one entry per CDR3 protein. The sample contains under 950,000 distinct CDR3 sequences, about 20% of which appear only once. Points from the study as a whole: Authors suggested each seasonal flu vaccination may recruit only limited numbers of new T cells.

Notes on this clonotype: Its antigen is unknown.

This CDR3 region has 13 residues. The V gene's germline CDR1 is SGHRS and CDR2 YFSETQ. V was shortened by 4 bases and J by 1 base, with 8 bases between the two germline ends. This specimen was PBMCs from blood, taken approximately 5 days after vaccination. The chain employs TRBV5-1 and TRBJ1-1; no firm D call. The sequence was collected from a man aged 45-60 years who received an inactivated influenza vaccine. The CDR3 DNA follows: TGCGCCAGCAGCACCCCGGGGAACACTGAAGCTTTCTTT. Translation gives CASSTPGNTEAFF.